Included here is one T cell receptor beta chain sequence, with context. In the original processing: For nucleated cells, counts were estimated from reference gene primer amplification. The method was immunoSEQ multiplex PCR; TCRdb's version includes in-frame clones alone and lacks a portion of them. The V and J calls and clone size were taken over from that table, and D and trimming were inferred from the DNA. The table has some 300,000 clones, approximately 90% seen once. This record belongs to a study of blood T cell repertoires in COVID-19. Study in general: The study drew acute and convalescent COVID-19 samples from the United States, Italy and Spain.

The length of the CDR3 is 14 residues. The V end was cut by 5 bases, the J end by 5 bases, with 13 bases between. CDR1 and CDR2 from the germline V gene are SGHTA and FQGNSA. The chain joins TRBV7-2 to TRBJ1-3; D unclear. Sequenced sample: peripheral blood. The origin of this receptor is a woman aged 25 to 39 who had recovered from COVID-19. CDR3 in DNA: TGTGCCAGCAGCCCGAGCGGGCAGAGAAACACCATATATTTT. It yields the protein CASSPSGQRNTIYF.